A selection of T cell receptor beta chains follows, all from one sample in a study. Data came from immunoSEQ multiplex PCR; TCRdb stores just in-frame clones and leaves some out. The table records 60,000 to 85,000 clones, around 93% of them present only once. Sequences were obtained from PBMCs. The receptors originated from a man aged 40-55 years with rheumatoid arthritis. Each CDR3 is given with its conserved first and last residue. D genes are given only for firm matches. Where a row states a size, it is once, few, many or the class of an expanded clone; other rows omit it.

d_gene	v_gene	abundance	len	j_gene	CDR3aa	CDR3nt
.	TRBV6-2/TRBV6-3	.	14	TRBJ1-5	CASSDRSRNQPQHF	TGTGCCAGCAGTGACAGGTCCCGGAATCAGCCCCAGCATTTT
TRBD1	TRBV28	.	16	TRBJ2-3	CASSPSGQGFTDTQYF	TGTGCCAGCAGTCCGTCGGGACAGGGGTTCACAGATACGCAGTATTTT
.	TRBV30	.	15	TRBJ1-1	CAWSVTGKKGTEAFF	TGTGCCTGGAGTGTAACGGGGAAGAAGGGGACTGAAGCTTTCTTT
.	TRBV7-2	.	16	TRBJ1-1	CASSLGGGRPNTEAFF	TGTGCCAGCAGCTTAGGAGGGGGACGACCGAACACTGAAGCTTTCTTT
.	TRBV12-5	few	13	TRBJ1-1	CASGQGLNTEAFF	TGTGCTAGTGGACAGGGTTTGAACACTGAAGCTTTCTTT
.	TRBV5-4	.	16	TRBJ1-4	CASSRGGLGYNEKLFF	TGTGCCAGCAGCCGAGGGGGTCTCGGGTATAATGAAAAACTGTTTTTT
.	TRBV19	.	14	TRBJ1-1	CASSDWQENTEAFF	TGTGCCAGTAGTGACTGGCAGGAGAACACTGAAGCTTTCTTT
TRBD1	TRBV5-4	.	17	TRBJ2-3	CASSPANRGFSTDTQYF	TGTGCCAGCAGCCCCGCTAACAGGGGATTTAGCACAGATACGCAGTATTTT
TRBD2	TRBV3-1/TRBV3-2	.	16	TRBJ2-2	CASSQGLAGGPGELFF	TGTGCCAGCAGCCAAGGGCTAGCGGGGGGGCCCGGGGAGCTGTTTTTT
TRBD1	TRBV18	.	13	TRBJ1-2	CASSRGTAHGYTF	TGTGCCAGCTCGCGCGGGACAGCCCATGGCTACACCTTC
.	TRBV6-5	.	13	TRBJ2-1	CASRPGTYNEQFF	TGTGCCAGCAGACCGGGAACCTACAATGAGCAGTTCTTC
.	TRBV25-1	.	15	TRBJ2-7	CASSESKGMPYEQYF	TGTGCCAGCAGTGAATCCAAGGGAATGCCCTACGAGCAGTACTTC
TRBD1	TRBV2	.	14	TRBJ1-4	CASRTGTGLEKLFF	TGTGCCAGCAGAACCGGGACAGGGCTTGAAAAACTGTTTTTT